This passage covers 20 T cell receptor beta chains from one sample sequenced in a study of OX40 agonist ivuxolimab in advanced cancers. Clones were read by immunoSEQ multiplex PCR, and TCRdb kept only the in-frame ones, dropping some. The table lists 35,000 to 50,000 clones, roughly 92% of them singletons, with around 20% in the top ten. Sequenced material: CD4+ or CD8+ T cells sorted from blood, taken in a trial of the OX40 agonist ivuxolimab. All receptors derive from an adult with an advanced solid tumor such as melanoma, head and neck, liver or kidney cancer.

The chain links TRBV13 to TRBJ1-2, with D tentatively TRBD1 (5 bases). Germline CDR1 reads PRHDT; CDR2 reads FYEKMQ (reference sequence). Trimming removed 5 bases from V and 6 bases from J, with 19 bases in between. The CDR3 runs to 15 residues. The CDR3 nucleotides read TGTGCCAGCAGCCTCCGACAGAAGAGAAGGAATGGCTACACCTTC. It yields the protein CASSLRQKRRNGYTF.

V gene TRBV25-1 combines with J gene TRBJ2-7; D possibly corresponds to TRBD2 (5 bases). This CDR3 has 18 amino acids. Trimming took 1 base from V and 5 from J, leaving 24 bases between them. Germline V gene data show CDR1 as MGHDK and CDR2 as SYGVNS. Here the CDR3 DNA reads TGTGCCAGCAGTGAATCCTTTGGACGTGGGAGCCGCTCTGACGAGCAGTACTTC. Protein sequence: CASSESFGRGSRSDEQYF.

The rearrangement uses TRBV11-1 and TRBJ2-7, with 9 bases fitting TRBD2. This CDR3 is built from 16 residues. The germline V gene encodes CDR1 SGHAT and CDR2 FQDESV (reference sequence). Trimming cost V 1 base and J 4 bases; bases outside gene matches: 8. Here the CDR3 reads CASSLGSLAGHYEQYF. CDR3 coding DNA: TGTGCCAGCAGCTTAGGTTCTCTAGCGGGACATTACGAGCAGTACTTC. The full variable domain, rest sourced from reference TRBV11-1 and TRBJ2-7, is EAEVAQSPRYKITEKSQAVAFWCDPISGHATLYWYRQILGQGPELLVQFQDESVVDDSQLPKDRFSAERLKGVDSTLKIQPAELGDSAMYLCASSLGSLAGHYEQYFGPGTRLTVT.

V gene TRBV29-1 combines with J gene TRBJ2-7; TRBD1 matches 9 bases. After removal of 5 bases from V and 5 bases from J, the junction contained 10 bases not matched to a gene. Germline values: CDR1 SQVTM, CDR2 ANQGSEA. The length of the CDR3 is 14 residues. The CDR3 DNA sequence: TGCAGCGTTAAATTCGGGACAGGGTCGCACGAGCAGTACTTC. It is translated as CSVKFGTGSHEQYF.

The chain links TRBV5-1 to TRBJ1-1; D might be TRBD1 (5 bases). The CDR3 has 15 residues. The V end lost 2 bases, the J end lost 1 base, and 12 bases lay between the germline ends. From germline, CDR1 is SGHRS and CDR2 YFSETQ. CDR3 DNA sequence: TGCGCCAGCAGCTTCTGGGGGGTGGGGAACACTGAAGCTTTCTTT. Encoded protein: CASSFWGVGNTEAFF.

The rearrangement uses TRBV15 and TRBJ2-2; D possibly matches TRBD1 or TRBD2 (5 bases each). Trimming took 0 bases from V and 7 from J, leaving 15 bases between them. The CDR3 has 16 residues. Germline CDR1 LNHNV, CDR2 YYDKDF (reference sequence). The CDR3 nucleotides read TGTGCCACCAGCAGAGAGTTTGGGACGCCGAACGGGGAGCTGTTTTTT. Translated, it gives CATSREFGTPNGELFF.

This clone has only a few counts. The chain employs TRBV5-4 and TRBJ2-7, with unresolved D. The CDR3 is 12 amino acids. Per the germline V gene, CDR1 is SGHNT and CDR2 is YYREEE (reference sequence). With 4 bases removed from V and 4 bases from J, the gap between germline ends came to 9 bases. The chain's CDR3 is CASSPYGYEQYF. Here the CDR3 DNA reads TGTGCCAGCAGCCCCTATGGGTACGAGCAGTACTTC.

The V and J genes are TRBV5-1 and TRBJ2-2; possibly TRBD2 for D (7 bases). The germline V and J ends were trimmed by 1 base and 5 bases, with 15 bases remaining between them. This CDR3 spans 16 amino acids. Germline V gene data show CDR1 as SGHRS and CDR2 as YFSETQ. Here the CDR3 reads CASSLRSGEGTGELFF. The CDR3 DNA follows: TGCGCCAGCAGCTTGCGGTCAGGGGAGGGGACCGGGGAGCTGTTTTTT.

The chain links TRBV4-3 to TRBJ2-3; 8 positions match TRBD2. V gave up 3 bases and J gave up 0 bases; unmatched junction bases: 5. CDR1 is LGHNA, CDR2 YSLEER, per germline. This CDR3 has 16 amino acids. CDR3 nucleotides: TGCGCCAGCAGCCATTTAGCGGGAACTAGCACAGATACGCAGTATTTT. This sequence encodes CASSHLAGTSTDTQYF.

J is TRBJ1-1 and V is TRBV14; TRBD1 matches 7 bases. CDR1 and CDR2 from the germline V gene are SGHDN and FVKESK. Unmatched junction bases numbered 11, after V lost 4 bases and J lost 0 bases. The CDR3 consists of 17 residues. The CDR3 here is CASSRPPTTGLNTEAFF. The CDR3 DNA reads as TGTGCCAGCAGCCGCCCTCCAACGACAGGGCTGAACACTGAAGCTTTCTTT.

The chain has TRBV4-1 and TRBJ2-3; TRBD1 aligns across 7 bases. The V gene end was trimmed by 1 base and the J gene end by 7 bases; junction bases not matched to a gene: 5. The CDR3 contains 14 residues. Germline CDR1 MGHRA, CDR2 YSYEKL. The CDR3 sequence is CASSQGRGLNTQYF. In DNA, the CDR3 is TGCGCCAGCAGCCAAGGAAGGGGGCTGAATACGCAGTATTTT.

The rearrangement links TRBV9 to TRBJ2-1; no clear D gene. The CDR3 sequence is 14 residues long. The germline V gene has CDR1 SGDLS and CDR2 YYNGEE. Trimming took 4 bases from V and 6 from J, leaving 14 bases between them. The CDR3 is CASSPGRLPNEQFF. CDR3 sequence (DNA): TGTGCCAGCAGCCCCGGGCGATTGCCCAATGAGCAGTTCTTC.

The chain links TRBV5-6 to TRBJ2-2; D is unclear. Per the germline V gene, CDR1 is SGHDT and CDR2 is YYEEEE. Trimming shortened V by 4 bases and J by 0 bases, and 13 bases separated the two germline ends. This CDR3 has 16 amino acids. The CDR3: CASSRRVSTNTGELFF. The CDR3 DNA reads TGTGCCAGCAGCCGACGGGTTTCGACGAACACCGGGGAGCTGTTTTTT. The full variable domain, with the rest looked up from reference TRBV5-6 and TRBJ2-2, is DAGVTQSPTHLIKTRGQQVTLRCSPKSGHDTVSWYQQALGQGPQFIFQYYEEEERQRGNFPDRFSGHQFPNYSSELNVNALLLGDSALYLCASSRRVSTNTGELFFGEGSRLTVL.

This clone is classed as large. This CDR3 reads CASSLVTGYEQYF. CDR3 nucleotides: TGTGCCAGCAGTTTGGTCACAGGCTACGAGCAGTACTTC. This chain connects TRBV27 to TRBJ2-7, with D possibly being TRBD1 (5 bases). The CDR3 is 13 residues long. V gave up 3 bases and J gave up 3 bases, with 9 bases separating them. The germline CDR1 and CDR2 sequences are MNHEY and SMNVEV (reference sequence).

The chain has TRBV5-4 and TRBJ2-7; D remains ambiguous. This CDR3 has 14 amino acids. Germline CDR1 is SGHNT and CDR2 is YYREEE (reference sequence). Trimming removed 3 bases from V and 0 bases from J, with 10 bases in between. The CDR3 spells CASSSHLGSYEQYF. CDR3 nucleotide sequence: TGTGCCAGCAGCTCACATCTGGGCTCCTACGAGCAGTACTTC.

The chain employs TRBV2 and TRBJ2-5; 7 bases agree with TRBD2. After removal of 0 bases from V and 1 base from J, the junction contained 8 bases not matched to a gene. The CDR3 runs 17 residues. Per the germline V gene, CDR1 is SNHLY and CDR2 is FYNNEI. Written as DNA, the CDR3 is TGTGCCAGCAGTGAAGCGCTAGGGAGGGCTTCCCAAGAGACCCAGTACTTC. Its protein product is CASSEALGRASQETQYF. The whole variable domain, remainder taken from reference TRBV2 and TRBJ2-5, is EPEVTQTPSHQVTQMGQEVILRCVPISNHLYFYWYRQILGQKVEFLVSFYNNEISEKSEIFDDQFSVERPDGSNFTLKIRSTKLEDSAMYFCASSEALGRASQETQYFGPGTRLLVL.

V gene TRBV6-4 combines with J gene TRBJ2-7; TRBD2 matches at 8 bases. Germline V CDR1 and CDR2: MRHNA, SNTAGT. The J segment lost 2 bases and the V segment lost 6 bases, leaving 6 bases of the junction unmatched. The CDR3 totals 14 residues. The CDR3 is CASSPLAGAYEQYF. The CDR3 DNA reads as TGTGCCAGCAGCCCTCTAGCGGGTGCCTACGAGCAGTACTTC.

The chain links TRBV6-5 to TRBJ2-7; 10 bases align to TRBD1. The CDR3 runs to 15 residues. Looked up from germline, CDR1 is MNHEY and CDR2 is SVGAGI. J was trimmed by 0 bases and V by 6 bases; bases with no gene match: 5. CDR3 amino acids: CASSSGQGVSYEQYF. The DNA for the CDR3 is TGTGCCAGCAGCTCCGGACAGGGGGTCTCCTACGAGCAGTACTTC.

This sequence joins TRBV4-2 and TRBJ2-3; D perhaps matches TRBD2 (5 bases). Germline V lookup: CDR1 LGHNA, CDR2 YNFKEQ. V dropped 0 bases and J dropped 5 bases, with 9 bases sitting between them. The CDR3 has 14 residues. CDR3 bases: TGTGCCAGCAGCCAAGAACCCGGGGAAGATACGCAGTATTTT. Amino acid sequence: CASSQEPGEDTQYF.

The chain recombines TRBV13 with TRBJ2-7; possible D gene TRBD2, 6 bases. Germline V gives CDR1 PRHDT, CDR2 FYEKMQ (reference sequence). The CDR3 extends over 16 amino acids. V dropped 4 bases and J dropped 6 bases, with 22 bases sitting between them. CDR3 in amino acids: CASSSQAGSLVSEQYF. CDR3 sequence (DNA): TGTGCCAGCAGCTCTCAGGCCGGGAGCTTGGTGAGCGAGCAGTACTTC.